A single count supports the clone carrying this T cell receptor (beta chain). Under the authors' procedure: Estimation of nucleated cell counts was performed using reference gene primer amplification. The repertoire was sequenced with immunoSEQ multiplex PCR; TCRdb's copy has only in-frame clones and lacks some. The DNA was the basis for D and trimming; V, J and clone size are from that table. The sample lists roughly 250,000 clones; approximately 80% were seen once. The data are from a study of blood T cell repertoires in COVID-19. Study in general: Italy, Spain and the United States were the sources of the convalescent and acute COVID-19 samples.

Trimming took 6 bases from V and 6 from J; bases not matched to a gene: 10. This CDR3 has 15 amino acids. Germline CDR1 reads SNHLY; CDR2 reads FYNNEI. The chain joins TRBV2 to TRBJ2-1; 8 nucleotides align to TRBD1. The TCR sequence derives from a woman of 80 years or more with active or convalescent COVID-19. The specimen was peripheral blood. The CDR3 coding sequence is TGTGCCAGCAGCATGACAGGGGTGGCTTTCAATGAGCAGTTCTTC. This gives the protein CASSMTGVAFNEQFF.